These T cell receptor beta chains were read from a single sample in a study of cytomegalovirus exposure and HLA in healthy donors. Measured with immunoSEQ multiplex PCR; TCRdb has only the in-frame clones, and not every one. This sample carries tens of thousands of clones, 90% of them seen once, and the ten largest clones take about 2.5%. Sequenced: PBMCs. The source is a young man in good health and CMV-seronegative. Each CDR3 is given with its conserved first and last residue. Fields, in order: V gene, J gene, CDR3 protein.

v_call: TRBV7-2; j_call: TRBJ2-3; cdr3_aa: CASSLEGSHTDTRYF
v_call: TRBV27; j_call: TRBJ2-3; cdr3_aa: CASSFAGGRADTQYF
v_call: TRBV11-2; j_call: NA; cdr3_aa: CASSPYGTNSYEQYF
v_call: TRBV11-2; j_call: TRBJ1-1; cdr3_aa: CASSLKLGGTEAFF
v_call: TRBV5-1; j_call: TRBJ2-1; cdr3_aa: CASSLTGTSGSDEQFF
v_call: TRBV7-9; j_call: TRBJ2-7; cdr3_aa: CASSLTGEAYEQYF
v_call: TRBV6-5; j_call: TRBJ1-4; cdr3_aa: CASSYSPGQPNEKLFF
v_call: TRBV7-2; j_call: TRBJ2-5; cdr3_aa: CASSLKRQETQYF
v_call: TRBV11-3; j_call: TRBJ1-1; cdr3_aa: CASSSPQRLAFF
v_call: TRBV7-9; j_call: NA; cdr3_aa: CASSSPGLASHEQYF